These 18 T cell receptor beta chains were all obtained from the same sample, sequenced in a study of control samples from healthy donors and cancer patients. Sequencing used immunoSEQ multiplex PCR; TCRdb keeps in-frame clones, though not all of them. The repertoire has roughly 54,000 clones, roughly 96% of them found once; the top ten carry around 1.9%. Material: blood. These receptors originate from a woman between 25 and 40 years old in good health.

J is TRBJ1-1 and V is TRBV2, with D unclear. V was shortened by 0 bases and J by 0 bases, with 8 bases between the two germline ends. The germline V gene has CDR1 SNHLY and CDR2 FYNNEI. This CDR3 comprises 15 residues. CDR3 residues: CASSEAEGLNTEAFF. As DNA, the CDR3 is TGTGCCAGCAGTGAAGCTGAGGGCCTGAACACTGAAGCTTTCTTT.

This chain joins TRBV30 and TRBJ1-2; 7 bases agree with TRBD1. CDR1 is GTSNPN, CDR2 SVGIG, per germline (reference sequence). This CDR3 spans 13 amino acids. V shed 0 bases and J 3 bases; nucleotides not matched to a gene: 1. CDR3 protein: CAWSVDRYYGYTF. CDR3 bases: TGTGCCTGGAGTGTGGACAGGTACTATGGCTACACCTTC.

This clone was seen more than once but under ten times. The rearrangement uses TRBV4-1 and TRBJ2-2; D unclear. The germline V and J ends were trimmed by 1 base and 10 bases, with 16 bases remaining between them. Germline V CDR1 and CDR2: MGHRA, YSYEKL. The CDR3 spans 15 residues. The CDR3, as DNA: TGCGCCAGCAGCCAAGTTCCTACCACTTACGAGGAGCTGTTTTTT. Its protein product is CASSQVPTTYEELFF.

The chain links TRBV28 to TRBJ1-5; TRBD1 matches 9 bases. The V and J ends lost 3 bases and 7 bases, in that order; junction bases with no gene match: 1. The CDR3 spans 13 residues. Germline-derived CDR1 and CDR2 are MDHEN and SYDVKM. For the CDR3, the DNA is TGTGCCAGCAGTTTGGACAGGGGACAGCCCCAGCATTTT. Protein sequence: CASSLDRGQPQHF.

The chain has TRBV2 and TRBJ2-2; TRBD2 is a possible D gene (6 bases). CDR3 size: 14 residues. Germline CDR1 reads SNHLY; CDR2 reads FYNNEI. V was trimmed by 8 bases and J by 1 base, leaving 11 bases between them. The CDR3 sequence is CASRRGLNTGELFF. CDR3 in DNA: TGTGCCAGCCGTCGGGGGTTGAACACCGGGGAGCTGTTTTTT. Drawing the rest from reference TRBV2 and TRBJ2-2, the complete variable domain is EPEVTQTPSHQVTQMGQEVILRCVPISNHLYFYWYRQILGQKVEFLVSFYNNEISEKSEIFDDQFSVERPDGSNFTLKIRSTKLEDSAMYFCASRRGLNTGELFFGEGSRLTVL.

J is TRBJ1-1 and V is TRBV19; D is possibly TRBD1 (6 bases). The CDR3 is 13 amino acids. Germline lookup yields CDR1 LNHDA and CDR2 SQIVND (reference sequence). Trimming shortened V by 3 bases and J by 1 base, and 6 bases separated the two germline ends. DNA of the CDR3: TGTGCCAGTAGTATGGGACAGAACACTGAAGCTTTCTTT. It translates to CASSMGQNTEAFF.

This chain uses TRBV7-2 with TRBJ2-1, with 9 bases lining up with TRBD1. The junction had 6 bases not matched to a gene; V was cut back by 3 bases and J by 6 bases. Germline V gene data show CDR1 as SGHTA and CDR2 as FQGNSA. The CDR3 length is 15 residues. The CDR3 loop is CASSLHGQGTNEQFF. Written as DNA, the CDR3 is TGTGCCAGCAGCTTGCATGGACAGGGGACCAATGAGCAGTTCTTC.

The chain combines TRBV28 with TRBJ2-2; 9 bases agree with TRBD2. This CDR3 spans 17 amino acids. Germline assignment: CDR1 MDHEN and CDR2 SYDVKM. V dropped 6 bases and J dropped 0; count of bases not matched to a gene: 8. In DNA, the CDR3 is TGTGCCAGCAGAAGAACGCTAGCGGGGCCGAACACCGGGGAGCTGTTTTTT. This sequence encodes CASRRTLAGPNTGELFF.

The V and J genes are TRBV27 and TRBJ1-5; D is uncertain. Germline-derived CDR1 and CDR2 are MNHEY and SMNVEV (reference sequence). CDR3 length equals 17 residues. Trimming stripped 5 bases from V and 0 bases from J, with 17 bases between. The CDR3, as DNA: TGTGCCAGCAGTCCCGTAATTATAGGTAATAGCAATCAGCCCCAGCATTTT. This encodes CASSPVIIGNSNQPQHF.

The chain uses TRBV28 and TRBJ2-1; a possible D gene is TRBD1 (6 bases). Looked up from germline, CDR1 is MDHEN and CDR2 is SYDVKM. The CDR3 has 16 residues. The germline V and J ends were trimmed by 5 bases and 0 bases, with 14 bases remaining between them. The chain's CDR3 is CASSRTGTFSYNEQFF. The CDR3 DNA reads TGTGCCAGCAGTCGCACCGGGACATTCTCCTACAATGAGCAGTTCTTC.

The chain carries TRBV6-1 and TRBJ1-1; 11 bases are a match to TRBD1. J lost 5 bases, V lost 3 bases, and 8 bases had no gene match. CDR1 is MNHNS, CDR2 SASEGT, per germline. The CDR3 has 16 amino acids. The DNA of the CDR3 is TGTGCCAGCAGTGATTTCGGACAGGGGGCATGGACTGAAGCTTTCTTT. Translating it yields CASSDFGQGAWTEAFF.

The chain couples TRBV5-1 to TRBJ2-1, with 14 positions matching TRBD2. Trimming removed 4 bases from V and 8 bases from J; junction bases left unmatched: 5. CDR3 size: 15 residues. Germline lookup yields CDR1 SGHRS and CDR2 YFSETQ. In DNA form, the CDR3 reads TGCGCCAGCAGCCTCGGGACTAGCGGGAGCTATGAGCAGTTCTTC. This sequence encodes CASSLGTSGSYEQFF. Filled out from reference TRBV5-1 and TRBJ2-1, the complete variable domain reads KAGVTQTPRYLIKTRGQQVTLSCSPISGHRSVSWYQQTPGQGLQFLFEYFSETQRNKGNFPGRFSGRQFSNSRSEMNVSTLELGDSALYLCASSLGTSGSYEQFFGPGTRLTVL.

The rearrangement uses TRBV2 and TRBJ2-2; 7 positions match TRBD2. The J segment lost 6 bases and the V segment lost 6 bases, leaving 10 bases of the junction unmatched. The CDR3 runs to 15 residues. Germline V gene lookup returns CDR1 SNHLY and CDR2 FYNNEI. The CDR3 reads CASSVGLVEAGELFF. The CDR3 nucleotides are TGTGCCAGCAGCGTTGGACTAGTCGAGGCCGGGGAGCTGTTTTTT.

This clone has just one count. The CDR3 region is CASSGVGRLEGTDTQYF. CDR3 nucleotides: TGTGCCAGCAGCGGAGTGGGGAGACTCGAGGGCACAGATACGCAGTATTTT. V is TRBV3-1 (or the pseudogene TRBV3-2) and J is TRBJ2-3, with D perhaps matching TRBD2 (5 bases). Deletions cut 5 bases from V and 1 base from J, with 19 bases between. CDR1 is LGHDT and CDR2 is YNNKEL in the germline V gene (reference sequence). The length of the CDR3 is 17 residues.

The chain combines TRBV9 with TRBJ1-2; possibly TRBD1 for D (5 bases). Germline loops: CDR1 SGDLS, CDR2 YYNGEE. V gave up 5 bases and J gave up 4 bases, with 15 bases separating them. The CDR3 loop spans 14 amino acids. CDR3 in amino acids: CASSGDGGFYGYTF. CDR3 bases: TGTGCCAGCAGTGGGGACGGAGGATTCTATGGCTACACCTTC.

The chain uses TRBV28 and TRBJ1-2, with D hard to call. CDR1 MDHEN and CDR2 SYDVKM come from the germline V gene. This CDR3 is 13 amino acids long. The V end was cut by 10 bases, the J end by 0 bases, with 12 bases between. The CDR3 DNA reads TGTGCCACCGAACTGCCATCTAACTATGGCTACACCTTC. Translation gives CATELPSNYGYTF.

The genes are TRBV7-9 and TRBJ1-2, with D possibly matching TRBD1 (6 bases). V lost 6 bases and J lost 2, with 10 bases in between. Germline-derived CDR1 and CDR2 are SEHNR and FQNEAQ (reference sequence). The CDR3 consists of 13 residues. CDR3 coding DNA: TGTGCCAGCAGGTCCGACAGGAACTATGGCTACACCTTC. Translated: CASRSDRNYGYTF.

The V gene is TRBV6-5, the J gene TRBJ1-1; D might be TRBD1 (5 bases). Trimming pared 0 bases from V and 11 bases from J, leaving 13 bases between. The CDR3 is 13 amino acids. Germline CDR1 is MNHEY and CDR2 is SVGAGI. Written as DNA, the CDR3 is TGTGCCAGCAGTTACTCGGACACACGGTCGGCTTTCTTT. Its translation is CASSYSDTRSAFF.